Below are 19 T cell receptor beta chains sequenced from a single sample in a study of patients and donors after allogeneic stem cell transplantation. TCRdb analysed the RT-PCR reads with MiXCR anew, one entry per CDR3 protein. The top ten hold 33% of the sample, which has approximately 200,000 distinct CDR3 sequences, 41% seen once. Sequencing was carried out using blood, either unsorted or a sorted T cell fraction (not recorded which). The receptors originated from a human donor who was either an allogeneic HSCT recipient or a stem cell or donor lymphocyte infusion donor (not recorded which). It is not recorded whose cells these are; they may come from a transplant donor.

As to this clonotype: A much larger clone lies a single base off, so this may be a read error. The rearrangement joins TRBV5-1 to TRBJ2-7; tentative D call: TRBD1 (5 bases). Germline-derived CDR1 and CDR2 are SGHRS and YFSETQ. Trimming stripped 4 bases from V and 5 bases from J, with 16 bases between. This CDR3 spans 14 amino acids. CDR3 nucleotide sequence: TGCGCCAGCAGCGGGGCAACCTCCCTCGACGAGCAGTACTTC. The encoded protein is CASSGATSLDEQYF.

CDR3 DNA: TGCGCCAGCAGCGGGGGGCGCGGGAACACTGAAGCTTTCTTT. Amino acids: CASSGGRGNTEAFF. The V call is TRBV5-1, the J call TRBJ1-1; possible D gene TRBD1, 6 bases. This CDR3 is 14 amino acids long. V lost 4 bases and J lost 1, with 11 bases in between. CDR1 and CDR2 from the germline V gene are SGHRS and YFSETQ.

This clonotype was found a few times. The rearrangement joins TRBV24-1 to TRBJ2-2; D uncertain. V was cut by 5 bases and J by 5 bases, with 5 bases left in between. CDR3 size: 12 residues. Germline CDR1 is KGHDR and CDR2 is SFDVKD. CDR3 bases: TGTGCCACCAGTGCGGTAACCGGGGAGCTGTTTTTT. It codes for CATSAVTGELFF.

The chain couples TRBV27 to TRBJ2-2; D not resolved. V was clipped by 6 bases and J by 6 bases, with 11 bases between them. The germline CDR1 and CDR2 sequences are MNHEY and SMNVEV (reference sequence). The CDR3 covers 13 residues. The CDR3 protein is CASRFPGSGELFF. CDR3 DNA sequence: TGTGCCAGCAGATTTCCAGGCTCCGGGGAGCTGTTTTTT.

V gene TRBV20-1 combines with J gene TRBJ2-4; TRBD2 matches 9 bases. J gave up 1 base and V 6 bases, and 7 bases lay outside the gene matches. CDR3 length: 15 amino acids. Germline V gene data show CDR1 as DFQATT and CDR2 as SNEGSKA (reference sequence). CDR3 protein: CSAIPSGTAKNIQYF. In DNA form, the CDR3 reads TGCAGTGCCATCCCTAGCGGGACGGCCAAAAACATTCAGTACTTC.

The sample holds a few counts of this clonotype. This chain connects TRBV15 to TRBJ1-2; no clear D. The germline CDR1 and CDR2 sequences are LNHNV and YYDKDF (reference sequence). This CDR3 has 15 residues. V lost 1 base, J lost 3 bases, and 12 bases lay in between. The CDR3 sequence: CATSRADGPYYGYTF. For the CDR3, the DNA is TGTGCCACCAGCAGAGCTGACGGACCTTACTATGGCTACACCTTC.

The chain carries TRBV7-9 and TRBJ1-2, with 7 positions matching TRBD1. This CDR3 is 13 amino acids long. The germline gives CDR1 SEHNR, CDR2 FQNEAQ (reference sequence). V was clipped by 5 bases and J by 7 bases; unmatched bases: 7. The CDR3 loop reads CASSHKGAAGYTF. In nucleotides, the CDR3 is TGTGCCAGCAGCCATAAGGGGGCCGCTGGCTACACCTTC.

This clonotype was detected once. Because the CDR3 is missing its conserved closing phenylalanine or tryptophan, this is likely a read error. The chain couples TRBV4-3 to TRBJ2-3, with unresolved D. This CDR3 contains 16 residues. V lost 6 bases, J lost 0 bases, and 16 bases lay in between. CDR1 is LGHNA, CDR2 YSLEER, per germline. The CDR3 DNA reads TGCGCCAGCAGTCCTTCTGTGACCCGAAGCACAGATACGCAGTATTCT. This sequence encodes CASSPSVTRSTDTQYS.

This chain connects TRBV4-3 to TRBJ2-7; tentatively, D is TRBD2 (6 bases). Trimming took 2 bases from V and 3 from J, leaving 11 bases between them. Germline CDR1 is LGHNA and CDR2 is YSLEER. CDR3 size: 14 residues. Here the CDR3 DNA reads TGCGCCAGCAGCCAATCGCCTAGCGACTACGAGCAGTACTTC. Translated: CASSQSPSDYEQYF.

The chain has TRBV5-4 and TRBJ1-3, with 7 nucleotides matching TRBD1. Germline assignment: CDR1 SGHNT and CDR2 YYREEE (reference sequence). The CDR3 extends over 14 amino acids. Trimming removed 0 bases from V and 5 bases from J; junction bases left unmatched: 2. The CDR3 is CASSLGQGRNTIYF. CDR3 DNA: TGTGCCAGCAGCTTGGGACAGGGTCGAAACACCATATATTTT.

This chain joins TRBV24-1 and TRBJ2-1; D remains ambiguous. Germline lookup yields CDR1 KGHDR and CDR2 SFDVKD. CDR3 length equals 13 residues. V shed 9 bases and J shed 5 bases, with 13 bases lying between them. DNA of the CDR3: TGTGCCACCGGCCGTGGCCCGAACAATGAGCAGTTCTTC. It yields the protein CATGRGPNNEQFF.

Points on this clonotype: The CDR3 end shows no conserved phenylalanine or tryptophan, and so a read error is likely. This rearrangement joins TRBV6-2 or TRBV6-3 to TRBJ2-7, with TRBD2 matching over 8 bases. Germline V gene data show CDR1 as MNHEY and CDR2 as SVGEGT. Trimming cost V 7 bases and J 3 bases; bases outside gene matches: 11. The CDR3 runs 15 residues. The CDR3 spells CASTTGGTFLYEQYY. In nucleotides, the CDR3 is TGTGCCAGCACAACGGGGGGGACATTCCTCTACGAGCAGTACTAC.

This clonotype was observed a handful of times. The chain has TRBV7-9 and TRBJ1-2, with a weak D call TRBD1 (6 bases). The CDR3 loop spans 13 amino acids. Trimming removed 5 bases from V and 8 bases from J, with 15 bases in between. CDR1 SEHNR and CDR2 FQNEAQ come from the germline V gene (reference sequence). CDR3 DNA: TGTGCCAGCAGCCCTACAGGGACCTGGGGCTACACCTTC. It specifies CASSPTGTWGYTF.

The chain couples TRBV6-6 to TRBJ1-1; TRBD1 agrees at 10 bases. V shed 6 bases, J shed 3 bases, and the junction held 16 bases outside the gene matches. The germline CDR1 and CDR2 sequences are MNHNY and SVGAGI (reference sequence). CDR3 size: 18 residues. CDR3 DNA sequence: TGTGCCAGCAGCGACGACAGGGGGCACCCGTGGGTGGACACTGAAGCTTTCTTT. Translating it yields CASSDDRGHPWVDTEAFF.

V gene TRBV5-1 combines with J gene TRBJ2-7; the match to TRBD2 covers 9 bases. This CDR3 comprises 13 residues. Germline V gene lookup returns CDR1 SGHRS and CDR2 YFSETQ. V was clipped by 7 bases and J by 6 bases; unmatched bases: 8. The CDR3 DNA sequence: TGCGCCAGCCATGGTAGCGGGAGAGGCGAGCAGTACTTC. Translating gives CASHGSGRGEQYF.

The chain employs TRBV4-3 and TRBJ2-1, with 13 nucleotides matching TRBD2. The CDR3 extends over 15 amino acids. The ends lost 5 bases at V and 7 bases at J; junction bases unmatched: 5. Germline CDR1 and CDR2: LGHNA and YSLEER. In nucleotides, the CDR3 is TGCGCCAGCAGCGCAACTAGCGGGAGGGCGAATGAGCAGTTCTTC. Residues: CASSATSGRANEQFF.

This clonotype was observed a few times. This CDR3 reads CSARDITPNTEAFF. CDR3 bases: TGCAGTGCTAGAGATATTACCCCGAACACTGAAGCTTTCTTT. The chain joins TRBV20-1 to TRBJ1-1; no clear D gene. The V and J ends lost 0 bases and 1 base respectively, with 9 bases between them. Germline assignment: CDR1 DFQATT and CDR2 SNEGSKA (reference sequence). The CDR3 contains 14 residues.

V and J are TRBV20-1 and TRBJ2-1; perhaps TRBD2 as D (6 bases). Germline assignment: CDR1 DFQATT and CDR2 SNEGSKA (reference sequence). V gave up 2 bases and J gave up 8 bases, with 19 bases separating them. The CDR3 extends over 15 amino acids. The DNA for the CDR3 is TGCAGTGCTAGACGCGGGACTCCTCTCGGCGATGAGCAGTTCTTC. It specifies CSARRGTPLGDEQFF.

The rearrangement links TRBV4-3 to TRBJ1-5; D is perhaps TRBD1 (5 bases). There are 15 residues in the CDR3. V lost 4 bases and J lost 2, with 12 bases in between. Germline CDR1 and CDR2: LGHNA and YSLEER. In DNA, the CDR3 is TGCGCCAGCAGCCCCAACGGAGGGGGCAATCAGCCCCAGCATTTT. This codes for CASSPNGGGNQPQHF.